This is a list of T cell receptor beta chains from one sample in a study of brain T cells in children with intractable seizures. TCRdb's table, derived via immunoSEQ multiplex PCR, lists solely in-frame clones and lacks some. The sample shows just under 65,000 clones, about 96% of them seen only once. Material: peripheral blood, obtained at surgery. The receptors shown here come from a boy under two years old with focal cortical dysplasia and intractable seizures. Each CDR3 is given without its conserved first and last residue. The order of the fields is J gene, V gene, CDR3 protein.

TRBJ1-1	TRBV5-5	ASSFGENTEAF
TRBJ2-7	TRBV2	ASSGTSESSAYYEQY
TRBJ1-1	TRBV5-1	ASSSAYRGGTEAF
TRBJ2-7	TRBV6-5	ASRDWDRSYEQY
TRBJ2-3	TRBV19	ASRGTASTDTQY
TRBJ1-3	TRBV9	ASSVGRATGNTIY
TRBJ1-6	TRBV2	ASSETGYSPLH
TRBJ2-7	TRBV5-1	ASSPRLAGGSYEQY
TRBJ2-7	TRBV3-1/TRBV3-2	ASSQEGGTPAYEQY
TRBJ2-7	TRBV5-6	ASSLMLEQY
TRBJ2-7	TRBV4-1	ASSQGVVQGAPYEQY
TRBJ2-5	TRBV3-1/TRBV3-2	ASSRLAGGLGETQY
TRBJ1-1	TRBV28	ASSLGGLNTEAF
TRBJ2-7	TRBV15	ATSDDRVLEQY